This TCR beta chain is from a study of response to subunit inactivated influenza vaccine (dated by TCRdb to 2017 to 2018). In the study overall: The study used deep quantitative T cell receptor repertoire profiling to track responses to a trivalent subunit inactivated influenza vaccine. Summary of the overall study and its limitations: According to the authors, only a limited number of new T cells may be recruited by each seasonal influenza vaccination.

As concerns this clonotype: It lacks a known antigen. No much larger clone is present one base from it, and per-base qualities are unavailable.

Libraries were constructed by RT-PCR. The sequencing machine was an Illumina HiSeq 2500. TCRdb trimmed the raw reads at Q25, called clones with MiXCR and kept productive beta chains. Rows are unified per CDR3 protein, each entry keeping the most common DNA and genes. This sample lists around 480,000 distinct CDR3 sequences; about 17% were detected once. 3% of the sample belongs to the ten largest clones. Taken from cysteine to phenylalanine, the CDR3 has 13 residues. The CDR3 DNA has 39 bases and is translated from base 1. V is cut by 2 bases and J by 1 base, and the space between the germline ends is 3 bases. From a lookup of the germline V gene, CDR1 and CDR2 are LGHNA and YSLEER.

The sequence derives from a man between 50 and 75 years old who received an inactivated influenza vaccine. Donor details come from another sample of the same person, matched by shared clones. The sequence is built from TRBV4-3 and TRBJ1-3, with an unclear D gene assignment. The sequencing here drew on CD4+ T cells sorted from PBMCs, taken around 25 months after vaccination. The nucleotide sequence reads TGCGCCAGCAGCCAACAATCTGGAAACACCATATATTTT. Its coded protein is CASSQQSGNTIYF.